Following are 2 T cell receptor beta chains from one sample sequenced in a study of shared clonotypes between healthy human individuals. The method was immunoSEQ multiplex PCR; TCRdb's version includes in-frame clones alone and lacks a portion of them. The repertoire includes about 2.2 million clones, 90% to 95% of them detected once, and more than 1.5% sits in the top ten. Positively selected for CCR7, the CD45RO-negative cells used as naive CD8 cells excluded terminally differentiated effector memory CD45RA+ cells. Specimen: naive CD8+ T cells from PBMCs. These receptors came from a young man in good health. Some clones in this sample may be carry-over from other donors' samples.

This clone was counted a few times. This chain connects TRBV10-3 to TRBJ1-1; TRBD1 might be the D (6 bases). The CDR3 length is 14 residues. V dropped 6 bases and J dropped 1 base, with 12 bases sitting between them. Germline V lookup: CDR1 ENHRY, CDR2 SYGVKD. CDR3 in amino acids: CAIRARGSNTEAFF. The CDR3 DNA sequence: TGTGCCATCAGGGCAAGGGGGTCGAACACTGAAGCTTTCTTT.

About this clone itself: Other DNA sequences from this sample encode an identical CDR3 as well. The chain carries TRBV6-5 and TRBJ2-3; a possible D gene is TRBD1 (6 bases). From germline, CDR1 is MNHEY and CDR2 SVGAGI. V lost 4 bases and J 2 bases, leaving 10 bases between the germline ends. The length of the CDR3 is 14 residues. The DNA of the CDR3 is TGTGCCAGCAGTTTGACAGGCCCCACAGATACGCAGTATTTT. Its protein is CASSLTGPTDTQYF.